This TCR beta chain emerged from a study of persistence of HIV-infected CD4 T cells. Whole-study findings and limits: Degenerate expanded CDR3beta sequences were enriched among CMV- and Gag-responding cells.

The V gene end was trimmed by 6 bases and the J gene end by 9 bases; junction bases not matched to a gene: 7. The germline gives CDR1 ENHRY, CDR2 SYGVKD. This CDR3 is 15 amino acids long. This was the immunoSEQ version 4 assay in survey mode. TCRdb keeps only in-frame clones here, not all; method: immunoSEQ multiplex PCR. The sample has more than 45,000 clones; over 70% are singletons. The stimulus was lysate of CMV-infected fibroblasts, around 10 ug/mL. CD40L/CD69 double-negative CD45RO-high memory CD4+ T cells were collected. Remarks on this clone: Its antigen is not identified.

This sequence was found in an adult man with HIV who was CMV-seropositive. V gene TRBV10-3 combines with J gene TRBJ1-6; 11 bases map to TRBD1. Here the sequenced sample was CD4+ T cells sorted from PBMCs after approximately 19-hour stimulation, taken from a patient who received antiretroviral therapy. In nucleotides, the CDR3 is TGTGCCATCAGGGGGACAGGGGGTTTCAGTTCACCCCTCCACTTT. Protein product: CAIRGTGGFSSPLHF.